Presented here are 10 T cell receptor beta chains from one specimen sequenced in a study of STAT5B mutations in CD4+ large granular lymphocyte leukemia. The data were produced by immunoSEQ multiplex PCR, yet TCRdb's version contains in-frame clones alone and is incomplete. This table holds around 37,000 clones, over 70% found once. Sequenced sample: CD4+ T cells from blood buffy coats. The receptors come from a human donor in good health.

The chain carries TRBV5-4 and TRBJ2-7; TRBD1 aligns across 12 bases. Germline-derived CDR1 and CDR2 are SGHNT and YYREEE (reference sequence). This CDR3 is 14 amino acids long. J lost 9 bases, V lost 3 bases, and 7 bases had no gene match. The CDR3: CASSSTGTGGAQYF. DNA of the CDR3: TGTGCCAGCAGCTCCACCGGGACAGGGGGCGCGCAGTACTTC.

The chain joins TRBV27 to TRBJ1-3, with 9 bases aligning to TRBD1. Germline trimming cut 2 bases from V and 0 bases from J; bases unmatched to any gene: 11. The CDR3 length is 19 residues. Germline loops: CDR1 MNHEY, CDR2 SMNVEV (reference sequence). For the CDR3, the DNA is TGTGCCAGCAGTTTAAAGGGGACAGGGCCCATATTCTCTGGAAACACCATATATTTT. Translating it yields CASSLKGTGPIFSGNTIYF.

This sequence joins TRBV6-5 and TRBJ1-2; no clear D. The CDR3 length is 11 residues. CDR1 is MNHEY and CDR2 is SVGAGI in the germline V gene. CDR3 sequence (DNA): TGTGTAACGACTGGGGAATATGGCTACACCTTC. Translation: CVTTGEYGYTF.

This chain links TRBV7-9 with TRBJ1-5; D unresolved. CDR1 is SEHNR and CDR2 is FQNEAQ in the germline V gene (reference sequence). Trimming removed 5 bases at V and 4 bases at J, with 6 bases between. The length of the CDR3 is 12 residues. CDR3 sequence: CASSPTNQPQHF. In nucleotides, the CDR3 is TGTGCCAGCAGCCCAACGAATCAGCCCCAGCATTTT.

The chain couples TRBV5-1 to TRBJ2-3; D may be TRBD2 (6 bases). CDR3 size: 16 residues. V lost 0 bases and J 1 base, leaving 12 bases between the germline ends. From germline, CDR1 is SGHRS and CDR2 YFSETQ. The CDR3 bases are TGCGCCAGCAGCTTGGACTCAGGCGGGGGCACAGATACGCAGTATTTT. Translated, it gives CASSLDSGGGTDTQYF.

The rearrangement links TRBV5-1 to TRBJ1-2; no clear D. Between the trimmed V and J ends, which lost 0 bases and 8 bases, there was a span of 17 bases. Germline values: CDR1 SGHRS, CDR2 YFSETQ. CDR3 length equals 15 residues. DNA of the CDR3: TGCGCCAGCAGCTTGGCCGGGCTGGGAGCTCAGGGCTACACCTTC. It yields the protein CASSLAGLGAQGYTF.

The chain combines TRBV7-2 with TRBJ1-2; D is possibly TRBD1 (6 bases). The CDR3 runs to 15 residues. V was pared by 2 bases and J by 2 bases, with 12 bases between. Germline-derived CDR1 and CDR2 are SGHTA and FQGNSA. The CDR3 sequence: CASSLSTTGNYGYTF. In DNA form, the CDR3 reads TGTGCCAGCAGCTTATCCACAACAGGGAACTATGGCTACACCTTC.

This chain links TRBV18 with TRBJ2-1; 8 nucleotides align to TRBD1. CDR1 and CDR2 (germline): KGHSH, LQKENI. The CDR3 runs 14 residues. V trimming: 6 bases; J trimming: 6 bases; junction bases outside the gene matches: 7. The CDR3 loop reads CASSPTGDPNEQFF. The CDR3 nucleotides read TGTGCCAGCTCCCCGACAGGGGATCCCAATGAGCAGTTCTTC.

This clone came up a few times. This chain connects TRBV29-1 to TRBJ2-2; D unresolved. V was clipped by 5 bases and J by 4 bases, with 5 bases between them. This CDR3 is 11 amino acids long. Germline CDR1 SQVTM, CDR2 ANQGSEA. This CDR3 reads CSVTITGELFF. CDR3 coding DNA: TGCAGCGTTACTATCACCGGGGAGCTGTTTTTT.

CDR3 amino acids: CASRPRGRPGTEAFF. The CDR3 bases are TGTGCCAGCAGACCCAGGGGACGTCCTGGCACTGAAGCTTTCTTT. The chain uses TRBV2 and TRBJ1-1, with D possibly TRBD1 on 6 matching bases. Per the germline V gene, CDR1 is SNHLY and CDR2 is FYNNEI. The CDR3 is 15 residues long. The V end lost 6 bases, the J end lost 4 bases, and 18 bases lay between the germline ends.